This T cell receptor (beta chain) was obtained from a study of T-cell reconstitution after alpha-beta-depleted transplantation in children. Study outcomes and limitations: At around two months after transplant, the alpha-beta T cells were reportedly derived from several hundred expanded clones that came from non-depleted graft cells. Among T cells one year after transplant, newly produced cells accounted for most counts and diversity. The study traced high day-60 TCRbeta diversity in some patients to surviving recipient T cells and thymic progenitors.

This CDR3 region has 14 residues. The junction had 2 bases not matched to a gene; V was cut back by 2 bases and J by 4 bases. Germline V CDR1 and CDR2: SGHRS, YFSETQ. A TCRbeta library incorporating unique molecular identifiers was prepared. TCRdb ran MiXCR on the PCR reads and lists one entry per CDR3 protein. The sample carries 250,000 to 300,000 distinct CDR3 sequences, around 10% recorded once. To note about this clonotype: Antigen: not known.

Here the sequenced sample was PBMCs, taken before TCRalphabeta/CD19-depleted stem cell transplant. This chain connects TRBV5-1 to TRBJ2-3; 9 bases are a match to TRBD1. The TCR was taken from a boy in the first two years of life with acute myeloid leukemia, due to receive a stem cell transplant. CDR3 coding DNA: TGCGCCAGCAGCTTAGGACAGGGGTCAGATACGCAGTATTTT. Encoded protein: CASSLGQGSDTQYF.